This T cell receptor beta chain was captured by sequencing in a study of spatial heterogeneity in lung cancer. At the level of the study: Follow-up PBMC samples were sequenced when available, at a median of approximately 23 months after resection. TCR and UMI combinations that were unique each appeared, on average, more than ten times in raw reads. Overall study findings and caveats: There were more appearances of ubiquitous expanded tumor TCRs in blood at resection than at follow-up.

This clonotype turned up a few times. Antigen unknown. TCRdb analysed the 5' RACE reads with MiXCR anew, one entry per CDR3 protein. The table has roughly 9,900 distinct CDR3 sequences, about a quarter seen once; the top ten hold approximately 4%. Time point here: blood at routine non-recurrence follow-up after resection. Sequencing covered unsorted whole RNA taken from tumor, nontumor lung or frozen PBMC. The sample here was PBMCs, taken at follow-up. The sequence was collected from a female donor with early-stage non-small cell lung cancer.

The CDR3 reads CASSLGSDSGYGYTF. The CDR3 DNA sequence: TGTGCCAGCAGCCTAGGTTCGGACAGCGGGTATGGCTACACCTTC. The chain recombines TRBV7-2 with TRBJ1-2, with D possibly being TRBD1 (6 bases). This CDR3 region has 15 residues. The V end was cut by 5 bases, the J end by 5 bases, with 18 bases between. Germline values: CDR1 SGHTA, CDR2 FQGNSA. The full variable domain, with the rest looked up from reference TRBV7-2 and TRBJ1-2, is GAGVSQSPSNKVTEKGKDVELRCDPISGHTALYWYRQSLGQGLEFLIYFQGNSAPDKSGLPSDRFSAERTGGSVSTLTIQRTQQEDSAVYLCASSLGSDSGYGYTFGSGTRLTVV.